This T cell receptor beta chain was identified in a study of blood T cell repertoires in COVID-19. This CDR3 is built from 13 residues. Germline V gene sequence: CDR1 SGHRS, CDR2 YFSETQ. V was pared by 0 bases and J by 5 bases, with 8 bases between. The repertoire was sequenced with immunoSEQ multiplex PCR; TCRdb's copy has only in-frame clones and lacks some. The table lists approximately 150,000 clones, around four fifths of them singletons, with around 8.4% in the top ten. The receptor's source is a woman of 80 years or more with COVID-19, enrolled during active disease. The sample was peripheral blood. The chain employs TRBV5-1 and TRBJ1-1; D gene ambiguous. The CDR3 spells CASSLDPGTEAFF. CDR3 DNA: TGCGCCAGCAGCTTGGATCCAGGAACTGAAGCTTTCTTT.